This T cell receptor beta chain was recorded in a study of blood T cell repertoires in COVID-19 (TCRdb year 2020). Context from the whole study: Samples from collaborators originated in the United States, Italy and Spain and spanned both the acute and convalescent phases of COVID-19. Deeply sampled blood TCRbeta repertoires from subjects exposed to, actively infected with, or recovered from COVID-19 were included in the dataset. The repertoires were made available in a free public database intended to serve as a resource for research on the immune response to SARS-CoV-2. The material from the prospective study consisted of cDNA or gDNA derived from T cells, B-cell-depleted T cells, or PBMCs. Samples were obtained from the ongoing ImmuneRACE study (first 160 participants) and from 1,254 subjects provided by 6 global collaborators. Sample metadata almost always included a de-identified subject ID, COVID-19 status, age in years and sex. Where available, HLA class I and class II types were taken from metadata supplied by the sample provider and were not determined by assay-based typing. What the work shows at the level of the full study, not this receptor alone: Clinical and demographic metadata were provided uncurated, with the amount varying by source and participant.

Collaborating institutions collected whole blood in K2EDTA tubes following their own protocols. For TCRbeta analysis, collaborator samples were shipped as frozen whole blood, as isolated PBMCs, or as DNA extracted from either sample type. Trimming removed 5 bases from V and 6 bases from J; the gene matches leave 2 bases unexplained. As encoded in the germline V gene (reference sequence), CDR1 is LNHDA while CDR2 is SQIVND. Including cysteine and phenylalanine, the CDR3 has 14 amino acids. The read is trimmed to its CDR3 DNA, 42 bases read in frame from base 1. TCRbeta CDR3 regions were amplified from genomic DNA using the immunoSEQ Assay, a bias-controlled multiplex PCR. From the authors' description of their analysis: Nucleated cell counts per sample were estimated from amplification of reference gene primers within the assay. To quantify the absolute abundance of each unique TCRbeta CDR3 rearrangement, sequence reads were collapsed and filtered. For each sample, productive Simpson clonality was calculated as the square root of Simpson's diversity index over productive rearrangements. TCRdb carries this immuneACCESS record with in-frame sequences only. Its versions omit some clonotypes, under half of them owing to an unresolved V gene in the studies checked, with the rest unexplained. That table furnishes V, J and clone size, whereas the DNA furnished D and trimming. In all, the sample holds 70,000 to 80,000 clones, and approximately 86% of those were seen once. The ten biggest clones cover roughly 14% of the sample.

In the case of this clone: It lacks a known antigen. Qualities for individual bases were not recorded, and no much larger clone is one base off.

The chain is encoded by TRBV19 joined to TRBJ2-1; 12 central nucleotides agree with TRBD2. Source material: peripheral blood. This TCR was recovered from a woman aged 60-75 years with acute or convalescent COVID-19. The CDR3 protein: CASSVLAGGNEQFF. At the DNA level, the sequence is TGTGCCAGTAGTGTACTAGCGGGGGGCAATGAGCAGTTCTTC.